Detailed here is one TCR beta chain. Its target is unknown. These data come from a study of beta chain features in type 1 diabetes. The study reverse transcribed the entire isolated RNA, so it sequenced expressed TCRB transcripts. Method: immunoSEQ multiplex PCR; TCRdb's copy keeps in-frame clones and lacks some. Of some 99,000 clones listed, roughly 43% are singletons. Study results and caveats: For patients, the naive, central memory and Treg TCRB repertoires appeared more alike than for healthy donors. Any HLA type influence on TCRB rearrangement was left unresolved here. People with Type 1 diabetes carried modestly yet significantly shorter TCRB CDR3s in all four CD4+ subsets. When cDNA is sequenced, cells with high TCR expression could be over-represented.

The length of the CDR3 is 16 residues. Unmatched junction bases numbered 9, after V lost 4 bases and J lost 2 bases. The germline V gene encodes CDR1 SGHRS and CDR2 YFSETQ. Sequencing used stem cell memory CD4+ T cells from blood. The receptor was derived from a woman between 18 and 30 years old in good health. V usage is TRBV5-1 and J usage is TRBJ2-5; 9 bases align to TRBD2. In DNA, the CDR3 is TGCGCCAGCAGCAATGCGGGAGGGCCGGGGCAAGAGACCCAGTACTTC. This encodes CASSNAGGPGQETQYF.